This T cell receptor (beta chain) was obtained from a study of post-analysis software for immune sequencing data. As concerns this clonotype: What it binds is not known.

Study-level points and caveats: Multiple sclerosis patients had significantly lower normalized Chao1 diversity than controls.

TCR beta libraries were prepared from cDNA with unique molecular identifiers. TCRdb independently ran MiXCR on the PCR reads; one entry per CDR3 protein. Among about 770,000 distinct CDR3 sequences listed, 40% to 55% were seen once. Sample: blood. This TCR derives from a girl aged 5-17 years with multiple sclerosis.

CDR3 sequence: CASSIVAPNEQFF. The DNA for the CDR3 is TGTGCCAGCAGTATCGTAGCACCCAATGAGCAGTTCTTC. This chain links TRBV6-2 or TRBV6-3 with TRBJ2-1, with D unresolved. V lost 5 bases and J lost 6, with 11 bases in between. CDR3 length: 13 residues. The germline V gene encodes CDR1 MNHEY and CDR2 SVGEGT.